This T cell receptor (beta chain) was retrieved from a study of sequential checkpoint blockade in melanoma. The CDR3 length is 16 residues. Germline CDR1 MNHEY, CDR2 SMNVEV (reference sequence). V gave up 4 bases and J gave up 3 bases; unmatched junction bases: 8. The repertoire was sequenced with immunoSEQ multiplex PCR; TCRdb's copy has only in-frame clones and lacks some. The data contain 15,000 to 20,000 clones, roughly 70% of them singletons. Sample treatment: randomized to nivolumab then ipilimumab (arm A) or the reverse (arm B). Live CD3+CD8+ CD19− CD56− cells were sorted from PBMCs. The material was CD8+ T cells sorted from blood (inferred from file names), obtained from a patient given nivolumab and ipilimumab in sequence. The TCR originated in a human donor with melanoma. The rearrangement uses TRBV27 and TRBJ2-7; the match to TRBD2 covers 11 bases. The CDR3 DNA follows: TGTGCCAGCAGTTCACCCGAGACTAGCGGGAACTACGAGCAGTACTTC. Amino acids: CASSSPETSGNYEQYF.